Listed below are T cell receptor beta chains from one sample, sequenced in a study of CD8 T cells in Susac syndrome. One entry per CDR3 protein results from TCRdb running MiXCR on the immunoSEQ multiplex PCR reads. Of over 100,000 distinct CDR3 sequences listed, just under 95% are singletons. The sample consisted of CD8+ T cells from PBMCs. These receptors were taken from a human donor in good health. Both conserved end residues are part of each CDR3. Fields, in order: J gene, V gene, clone size, D gene, CDR3 protein. The D gene is left open where the match is weak. Size is stated for part of the rows, as once, few or many counts, or as a class when the clone is expanded.

TRBJ2-2 | TRBV7-3 | NA | NA | CASSLTGTPPGELFF
TRBJ2-3 | TRBV5-1 | NA | NA | CASSLEGRTDTQYF
TRBJ2-5 | TRBV7-7 | once | NA | CASSFAEGAQYF
TRBJ2-1 | TRBV7-2 | NA | TRBD2 | CASSLWLGRANEQFF
TRBJ2-1 | TRBV5-1 | once | NA | CASSLTSPNEQFF
TRBJ1-5 | TRBV25-1 | NA | NA | CASSTEYQPQHF
TRBJ2-1 | TRBV19 | once | TRBD1 | CASSIGQGANEQFF
TRBJ1-2 | TRBV19 | NA | TRBD1 | CASSATGGGYTF
TRBJ2-3 | TRBV15 | NA | TRBD1 | CATSRDHPGGVGADTQYF
TRBJ2-6 | TRBV25-1 | NA | NA | CASSGSPGHMSSGANVLTF
TRBJ2-7 | TRBV29-1 | NA | NA | CSVSQATDYEQYF
TRBJ1-5 | TRBV12-3/TRBV12-4 | NA | NA | CASSPRTFQPQHF
TRBJ1-4 | TRBV4-3 | NA | TRBD1 | CASSLGQGAGTNEKLFF